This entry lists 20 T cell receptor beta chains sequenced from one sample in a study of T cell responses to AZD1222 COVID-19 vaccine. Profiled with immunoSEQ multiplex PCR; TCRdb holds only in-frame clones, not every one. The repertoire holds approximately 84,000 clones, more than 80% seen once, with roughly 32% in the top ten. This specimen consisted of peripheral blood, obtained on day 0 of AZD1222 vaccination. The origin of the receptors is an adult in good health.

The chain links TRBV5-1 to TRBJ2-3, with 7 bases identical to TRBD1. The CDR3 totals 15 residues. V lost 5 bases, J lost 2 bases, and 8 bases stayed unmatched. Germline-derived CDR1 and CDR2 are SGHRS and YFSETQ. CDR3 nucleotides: TGCGCCAGCAGGGAATGGACAGGCTACACAGATACGCAGTATTTT. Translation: CASREWTGYTDTQYF.

The CDR3 bases are TGTGCCTGGAAAAGAGGTATATGGGATGAGCAGTTCTTC. Translation: CAWKRGIWDEQFF. The chain employs TRBV30 and TRBJ2-1; no reliable D call. Trimming pared 4 bases from V and 8 bases from J, leaving 15 bases between. This CDR3 has 13 residues. The germline CDR1 and CDR2 sequences are GTSNPN and SVGIG (reference sequence).

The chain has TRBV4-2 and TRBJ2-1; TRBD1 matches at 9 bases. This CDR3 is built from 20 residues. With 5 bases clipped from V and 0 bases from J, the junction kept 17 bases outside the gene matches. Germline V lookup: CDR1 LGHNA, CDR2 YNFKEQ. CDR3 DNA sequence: TGTGCCAGCAGCAAAAACAGGGGGCTGAGCACCAAAAGCTCCTACAATGAGCAGTTCTTC. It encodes CASSKNRGLSTKSSYNEQFF.

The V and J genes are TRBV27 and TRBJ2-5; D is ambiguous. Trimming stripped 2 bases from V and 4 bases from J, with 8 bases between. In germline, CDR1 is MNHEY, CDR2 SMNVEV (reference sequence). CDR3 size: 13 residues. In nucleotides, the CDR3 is TGTGCCAGCAGTTTAGGGAAGGGAGAGACCCAGTACTTC. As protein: CASSLGKGETQYF.

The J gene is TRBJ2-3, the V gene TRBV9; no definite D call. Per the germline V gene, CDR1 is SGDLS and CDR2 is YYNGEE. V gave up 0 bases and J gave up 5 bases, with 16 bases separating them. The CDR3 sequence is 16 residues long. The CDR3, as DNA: TGTGCCAGCAGCGTAGGGGTTGTTCCTCTAGGAGATACGCAGTATTTT. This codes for CASSVGVVPLGDTQYF.

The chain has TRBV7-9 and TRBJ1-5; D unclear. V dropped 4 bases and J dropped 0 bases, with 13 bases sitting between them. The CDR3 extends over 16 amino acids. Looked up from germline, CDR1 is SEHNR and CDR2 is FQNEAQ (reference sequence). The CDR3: CASSSSRWISNQPQHF. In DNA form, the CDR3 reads TGTGCCAGCAGCTCGAGCCGGTGGATTAGCAATCAGCCCCAGCATTTT.

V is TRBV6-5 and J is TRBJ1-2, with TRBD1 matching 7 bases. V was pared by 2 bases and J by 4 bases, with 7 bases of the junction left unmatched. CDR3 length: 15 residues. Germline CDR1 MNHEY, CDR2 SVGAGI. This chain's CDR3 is CASSYPGQPFYGYTF. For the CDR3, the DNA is TGTGCCAGCAGTTACCCGGGACAGCCGTTCTATGGCTACACCTTC.

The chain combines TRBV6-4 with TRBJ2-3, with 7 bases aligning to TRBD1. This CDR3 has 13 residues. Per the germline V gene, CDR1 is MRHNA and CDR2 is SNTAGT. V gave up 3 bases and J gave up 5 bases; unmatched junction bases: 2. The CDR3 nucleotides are TGTGCCAGCAGTGAGACAGGGATAGATACGCAGTATTTT. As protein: CASSETGIDTQYF.

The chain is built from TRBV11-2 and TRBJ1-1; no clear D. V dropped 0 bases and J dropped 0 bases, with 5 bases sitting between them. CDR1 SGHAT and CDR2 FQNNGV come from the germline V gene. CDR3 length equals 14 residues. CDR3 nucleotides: TGTGCCAGCAGCTTAGACCTAATGAACACTGAAGCTTTCTTT. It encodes CASSLDLMNTEAFF.

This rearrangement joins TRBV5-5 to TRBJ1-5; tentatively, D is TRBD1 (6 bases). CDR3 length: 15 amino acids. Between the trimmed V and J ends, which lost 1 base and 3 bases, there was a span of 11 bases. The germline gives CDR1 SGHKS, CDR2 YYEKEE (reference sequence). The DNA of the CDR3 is TGTGCCAGCAGCTTGTCTGCAGGGGCCAATCAGCCCCAGCATTTT. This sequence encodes CASSLSAGANQPQHF.

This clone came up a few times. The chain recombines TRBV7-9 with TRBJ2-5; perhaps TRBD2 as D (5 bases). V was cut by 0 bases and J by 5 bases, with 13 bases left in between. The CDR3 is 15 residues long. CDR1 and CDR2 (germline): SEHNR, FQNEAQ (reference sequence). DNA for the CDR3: TGTGCCAGCAGCTTAGCGGAAGTATCGGGGGAGACCCAGTACTTC. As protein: CASSLAEVSGETQYF. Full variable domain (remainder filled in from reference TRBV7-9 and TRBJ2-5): DTGVSQNPRHKITKRGQNVTFRCDPISEHNRLYWYRQTLGQGPEFLTYFQNEAQLEKSRLLSDRFSAERPKGSFSTLEIQRTEQGDSAMYLCASSLAEVSGETQYFGPGTRLLVL.

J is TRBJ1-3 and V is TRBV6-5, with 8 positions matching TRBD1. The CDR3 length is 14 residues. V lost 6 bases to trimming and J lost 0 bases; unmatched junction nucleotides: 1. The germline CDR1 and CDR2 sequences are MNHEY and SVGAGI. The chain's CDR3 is CASSRGLSGNTIYF. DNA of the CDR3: TGTGCCAGCAGCAGGGGGCTCTCTGGAAACACCATATATTTT.

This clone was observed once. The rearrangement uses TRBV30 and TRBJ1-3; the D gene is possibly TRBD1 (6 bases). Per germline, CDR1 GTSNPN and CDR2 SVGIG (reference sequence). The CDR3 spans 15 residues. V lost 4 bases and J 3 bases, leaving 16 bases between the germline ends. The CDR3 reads CAWIGGAAVGNTIYF. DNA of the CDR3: TGTGCCTGGATAGGGGGGGCGGCGGTTGGAAACACCATATATTTT.

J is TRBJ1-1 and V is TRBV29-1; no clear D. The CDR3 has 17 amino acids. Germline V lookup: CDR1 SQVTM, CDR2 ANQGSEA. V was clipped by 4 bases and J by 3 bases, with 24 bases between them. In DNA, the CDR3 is TGCAGCGTTGCCCGATCCGGGGATACAAGCCAACACACTGAAGCTTTCTTT. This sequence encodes CSVARSGDTSQHTEAFF.

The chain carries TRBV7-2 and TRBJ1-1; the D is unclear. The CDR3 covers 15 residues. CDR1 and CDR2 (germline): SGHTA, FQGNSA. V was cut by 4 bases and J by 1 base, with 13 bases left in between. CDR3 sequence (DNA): TGTGCCAGCAGCTCCCCGGGCAGACAGAACACTGAAGCTTTCTTT. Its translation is CASSSPGRQNTEAFF.

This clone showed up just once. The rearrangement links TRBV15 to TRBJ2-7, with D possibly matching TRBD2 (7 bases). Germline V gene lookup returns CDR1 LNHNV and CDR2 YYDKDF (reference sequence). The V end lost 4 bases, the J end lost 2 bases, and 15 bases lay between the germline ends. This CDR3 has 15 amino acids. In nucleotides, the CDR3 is TGTGCCACCAGCACTCTTAGGGGGGGAACCTACGAGCAGTACTTC. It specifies CATSTLRGGTYEQYF.

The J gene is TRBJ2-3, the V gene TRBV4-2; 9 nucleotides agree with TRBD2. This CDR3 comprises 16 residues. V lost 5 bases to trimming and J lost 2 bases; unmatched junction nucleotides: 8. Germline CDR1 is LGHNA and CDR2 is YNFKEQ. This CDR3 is CASSKTSGDLTDTQYF. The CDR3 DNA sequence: TGTGCCAGCAGCAAGACTAGCGGAGACCTCACAGATACGCAGTATTTT.

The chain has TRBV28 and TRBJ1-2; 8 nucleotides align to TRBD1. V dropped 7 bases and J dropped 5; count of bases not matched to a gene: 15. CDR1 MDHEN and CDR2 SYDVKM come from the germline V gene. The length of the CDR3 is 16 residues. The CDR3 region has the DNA TGTGCCAGCACCCCTTACTACGACAGGGGAGCTTATGGCTACACCTTC. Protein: CASTPYYDRGAYGYTF.

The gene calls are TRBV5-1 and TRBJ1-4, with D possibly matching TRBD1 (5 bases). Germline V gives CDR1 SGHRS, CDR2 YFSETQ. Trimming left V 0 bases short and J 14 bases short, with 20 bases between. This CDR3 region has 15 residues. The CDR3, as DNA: TGCGCCAGCAGCTTGGGCCCCGGGACGCAGACGGACCTGTTTTTT. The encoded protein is CASSLGPGTQTDLFF.

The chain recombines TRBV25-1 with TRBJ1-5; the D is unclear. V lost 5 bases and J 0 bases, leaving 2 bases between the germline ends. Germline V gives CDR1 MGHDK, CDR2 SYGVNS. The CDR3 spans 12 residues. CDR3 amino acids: CASSFSNQPQHF. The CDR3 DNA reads TGTGCCAGCAGTTTTAGCAATCAGCCCCAGCATTTT.